This TCR beta chain is from a study of identical twins. Germline CDR1 and CDR2: SGHRS and YFSETQ. The CDR3 runs 15 residues. The ends were cut back, 4 bases at V and 5 bases at J, with 18 bases in the middle. Healthy Caucasians, and only they, were the donors. It was template switching that added a universal primer site, and there were unique molecular identifiers on the cDNA. TCRdb processed the 5' RACE reads anew with MiXCR; each CDR3 protein has one entry. The top ten hold about 0.99% of the sample, which has 520,000 or so distinct CDR3 sequences, around 20% seen once. The sample was also linked to a second study, of T cells expressing NK-cell markers. According to that study: Of the CD8+ T cells in more than five donors, about 1.0-8% belonged to dominant NKG2C+ clonotypes. Once again these clonotypes came out on top in the CD3+CD56-NKG2C+ fraction of a few donors.

The source material was CD4+ T cells sorted from blood. The chain is built from TRBV5-1 and TRBJ2-5; D gene unclear. This sequence originates from a woman aged 18 to 35 in good health. CDR3 residues: CASSPTPSAGETQYF. The CDR3 DNA sequence: TGCGCCAGCAGCCCGACCCCCTCCGCCGGGGAGACCCAGTACTTC.